Following are 2 T cell receptor beta chains from one sample sequenced in a study of shared clonotypes between healthy human individuals. Sequenced by immunoSEQ multiplex PCR; TCRdb stores in-frame clones only, minus some. Among about 610,000 clones listed, about 96% were seen once. CD45RO negativity and positive selection for CCR7 defined naive CD8 cells, a population that excluded terminally differentiated effector memory CD45RA+ cells. The sample was naive CD8+ T cells sorted from blood. Receptors originate from a woman aged 25-40 years in good health.

The chain combines TRBV13 with TRBJ2-2, with D possibly being TRBD2 (6 bases). The CDR3 runs 13 residues. Germline V gene sequence: CDR1 PRHDT, CDR2 FYEKMQ (reference sequence). Trimming took 8 bases from V and 8 from J, leaving 15 bases between them. CDR3 DNA sequence: TGTGCCAGCGCGGGACCTTCCCGGGGGGAGCTGTTTTTT. It is translated as CASAGPSRGELFF.

The chain uses TRBV13 and TRBJ2-7, with 10 bases fitting TRBD2. This CDR3 spans 15 amino acids. V dropped 5 bases and J dropped 2; count of bases not matched to a gene: 6. CDR1 is PRHDT, CDR2 FYEKMQ, per germline (reference sequence). The CDR3: CASSVAGGNTYEQYF. CDR3 DNA sequence: TGTGCCAGCAGCGTAGCGGGAGGTAATACCTACGAGCAGTACTTC.